The 22 T cell receptor beta chains below all came from one sample that was sequenced in a study of cytomegalovirus exposure and HLA in healthy donors. TCRdb's copy holds only in-frame clones and misses some; the assay was immunoSEQ multiplex PCR. Among 150,000 to 200,000 clones listed, 75% to 95% were seen once. What was sequenced was PBMCs. These receptors were obtained from a woman aged 18-29 years in good health and CMV-seropositive.

V and J are TRBV28 and TRBJ1-2; 11 bases fit TRBD1. This CDR3 has 15 amino acids. Germline V gene sequence: CDR1 MDHEN, CDR2 SYDVKM. V dropped 2 bases and J dropped 6; count of bases not matched to a gene: 5. CDR3 sequence (DNA): TGTGCCAGCAGTTTACCCTGGACAGGGGGCGATGGCTACACCTTC. Amino acids: CASSLPWTGGDGYTF.

The V and J genes are TRBV7-6 and TRBJ2-1; maybe TRBD1 (7 bases). Germline loops: CDR1 SGHVS, CDR2 FNYEAQ. V gave up 4 bases and J gave up 7 bases, with 8 bases separating them. CDR3 size: 12 residues. The CDR3 protein is CASSSGGNEQFF. The CDR3 DNA sequence: TGTGCCAGCAGCTCAGGGGGGAATGAGCAGTTCTTC.

V gene TRBV19 combines with J gene TRBJ1-5; D might be TRBD1 (5 bases). This CDR3 spans 15 amino acids. V lost 2 bases, J lost 2 bases, and 10 bases lay in between. Germline V gene data show CDR1 as LNHDA and CDR2 as SQIVND (reference sequence). For the CDR3, the DNA is TGTGCCAGTAGTATATGGGGGGGAGGCAATCAGCCCCAGCATTTT. Its translation: CASSIWGGGNQPQHF.

The rearrangement links TRBV4-1 to TRBJ2-1; 9 nucleotides match TRBD1. Germline V gives CDR1 MGHRA, CDR2 YSYEKL. The CDR3 is 15 amino acids. V lost 0 bases to trimming and J lost 7 bases; unmatched junction nucleotides: 4. CDR3 nucleotides: TGCGCCAGCAGCCAAGAAGGGACAGGGTTGAATGAGCAGTTCTTC. This translates into CASSQEGTGLNEQFF.

The chain employs TRBV18 and TRBJ1-1; 8 nucleotides agree with TRBD1. Trimming removed 3 bases from V and 4 bases from J; junction bases left unmatched: 7. The CDR3 is 15 amino acids. The germline CDR1 and CDR2 sequences are KGHSH and LQKENI. This chain's CDR3 is CASSPAGGTGTEAFF. The CDR3 nucleotides are TGTGCCAGCTCACCGGCGGGTGGGACAGGCACTGAAGCTTTCTTT.

V usage is TRBV7-8 and J usage is TRBJ2-5; 15 bases agree with TRBD2. Trimming removed 1 base from V and 1 base from J; junction bases left unmatched: 4. This CDR3 region has 18 residues. The germline V gene encodes CDR1 SGHVS and CDR2 FQNEAQ. CDR3 sequence: CASSLGRTSGGAQETQYF. CDR3 bases: TGTGCCAGCAGCTTAGGAAGGACTAGCGGGGGGGCCCAAGAGACCCAGTACTTC. Full variable domain (rest looked up from reference TRBV7-8 and TRBJ2-5): GAGVSQSPRYKVAKRGQDVALRCDPISGHVSLFWYQQALGQGPEFLTYFQNEAQLDKSGLPSDRFFAERPEGSVSTLKIQRTQQEDSAVYLCASSLGRTSGGAQETQYFGPGTRLLVL.

This clone was seen a single time. The genes are TRBV19 and TRBJ2-3; 9 nucleotides match TRBD2. V shed 3 bases and J 6 bases; nucleotides not matched to a gene: 10. The V gene's germline CDR1 is LNHDA and CDR2 SQIVND (reference sequence). The CDR3 extends over 16 amino acids. CDR3 residues: CASSIGAGGRRDTQYF. In DNA, the CDR3 is TGTGCCAGTAGTATTGGAGCGGGGGGCCGGAGGGATACGCAGTATTTT. Variable domain in full (rest from reference TRBV19 and TRBJ2-3): DGGITQSPKYLFRKEGQNVTLSCEQNLNHDAMYWYRQDPGQGLRLIYYSQIVNDFQKGDIAEGYSVSREKKESFPLTVTSAQKNPTAFYLCASSIGAGGRRDTQYFGPGTRLTVL.

The chain has TRBV14 and TRBJ2-5; TRBD1 matches at 7 bases. V gave up 0 bases and J gave up 2 bases; unmatched junction bases: 3. The CDR3 covers 15 residues. Germline CDR1 is SGHDN and CDR2 is FVKESK. The CDR3 here is CASSQDWTGQETQYF. In nucleotides, the CDR3 is TGTGCCAGCAGCCAAGACTGGACAGGACAAGAGACCCAGTACTTC.

The chain combines TRBV28 with TRBJ1-5; 7 nucleotides match TRBD1. Germline CDR1 and CDR2: MDHEN and SYDVKM. V was pared by 2 bases and J by 0 bases, with 1 base of the junction left unmatched. CDR3 length: 15 residues. The CDR3 DNA is TGTGCCAGCAGTTTACCAGGGGGTAGCAATCAGCCCCAGCATTTT. Protein: CASSLPGGSNQPQHF.

For this clone: Germline and junction disagree at one end, which may indicate a read error. This sequence joins TRBV19 and TRBJ2-5, with 8 bases lining up with TRBD1. The CDR3 sequence is 13 residues long. Germline V gene lookup returns CDR1 LNHDA and CDR2 SQIVND (reference sequence). The CDR3 DNA follows: TGCCCCTGGGACAGGAGAAAAGGGGAGACCCAGTACTTC. Translation: CPWDRRKGETQYF. The full variable domain, in which reference TRBV19 and TRBJ2-5 provide the parts outside the CDR3, is DGGITQSPKYLFRKEGQNVTLSCEQNLNHDAMYWYRQDPGQGLRLIYYSQIVNDFQKGDIAEGYSVSREKKESFPLTVTSAQKNPTAFYLCPWDRRKGETQYFGPGTRLLVL.

This chain links TRBV4-2 with TRBJ2-1; 15 bases fit TRBD2. The CDR3 has 18 amino acids. Germline assignment: CDR1 LGHNA and CDR2 YNFKEQ. The junction had 5 bases not matched to a gene; V was cut back by 3 bases and J by 2 bases. CDR3 in DNA: TGTGCCAGCAGCCAGAGGACTAGCGGGAGGGCCGCCTACAATGAGCAGTTCTTC. This codes for CASSQRTSGRAAYNEQFF.

The J gene is TRBJ1-2, the V gene TRBV23-1; D possibly corresponds to TRBD1 (6 bases). TRBV23-1 has ORF status, its function being uncertain. The CDR3 covers 14 residues. V lost 8 bases and J 7 bases, leaving 20 bases between the germline ends. CDR3 loop: CASPVSGGRGGYTF. The CDR3 nucleotides are TGCGCCAGCCCGGTCAGCGGGGGGCGGGGTGGCTACACCTTC.

This clone showed up just a few times. The V call is TRBV29-1, the J call TRBJ1-1; 8 bases are a match to TRBD1. Germline CDR1 SQVTM, CDR2 ANQGSEA. This CDR3 contains 13 residues. Trimming took 4 bases from V and 0 from J; bases not matched to a gene: 1. CDR3 sequence reads: CSVAGGMNTEAFF. CDR3 bases: TGCAGCGTTGCAGGGGGCATGAACACTGAAGCTTTCTTT.

This clone appeared a few times. The rearrangement joins TRBV27 to TRBJ1-5; TRBD1 aligns across 8 bases. Germline V gene lookup returns CDR1 MNHEY and CDR2 SMNVEV (reference sequence). Trimming cost V 4 bases and J 8 bases; bases outside gene matches: 7. The CDR3 contains 14 residues. The CDR3 DNA reads TGTGCCAGCAGTTCCTTGGGACAGGCAAAGCCCCAGCATTTT. As protein: CASSSLGQAKPQHF.

This sequence joins TRBV5-1 and TRBJ1-3, with a tentative D call TRBD1 (6 bases). The CDR3 spans 17 residues. V was pared by 4 bases and J by 0 bases, with 17 bases between. CDR1 is SGHRS, CDR2 YFSETQ, per germline. CDR3 amino acids: CASSQTQGPNSGNTIYF. CDR3 nucleotides: TGCGCCAGCAGCCAAACACAGGGCCCCAACTCTGGAAACACCATATATTTT.

This sequence joins TRBV7-2 and TRBJ2-1, with D perhaps TRBD2 (7 bases). The CDR3 runs 17 residues. Germline assignment: CDR1 SGHTA and CDR2 FQGNSA. V was clipped by 0 bases and J by 2 bases, with 14 bases between them. The CDR3 spells CASSLARRGLTYNEQFF. The DNA of the CDR3 is TGTGCCAGCAGCTTAGCACGGCGGGGGCTTACCTACAATGAGCAGTTCTTC.

The V call is TRBV5-1, the J call TRBJ2-7, with 12 nucleotides matching TRBD1. V dropped 4 bases and J dropped 4; count of bases not matched to a gene: 6. In germline, CDR1 is SGHRS, CDR2 YFSETQ. The CDR3 contains 15 residues. CDR3 protein: CASSMGTGGIYEQYF. The DNA for the CDR3 is TGCGCCAGCAGCATGGGGACAGGGGGCATATACGAGCAGTACTTC.

The genes are TRBV29-1 and TRBJ2-7, with 10 nucleotides matching TRBD1. Germline lookup yields CDR1 SQVTM and CDR2 ANQGSEA. The CDR3 is 14 amino acids. The V gene end was trimmed by 1 base and the J gene end by 2 bases; junction bases not matched to a gene: 2. The CDR3 DNA is TGCAGCGTTGAAGGGGACAGGGGTCCCTACGAGCAGTACTTC. Its protein product is CSVEGDRGPYEQYF.

V usage is TRBV29-1 and J usage is TRBJ2-3; TRBD2 agrees at 8 bases. The CDR3 loop spans 16 amino acids. The V segment lost 6 bases and the J segment 4 bases; nucleotides outside the gene matches: 15. Germline CDR1 is SQVTM and CDR2 is ANQGSEA. DNA for the CDR3: TGCAGCGTAAACCCCCTGGCCGGGAGGGCCCCAGATACGCAGTATTTT. This encodes CSVNPLAGRAPDTQYF.

The V and J genes are TRBV9 and TRBJ2-1; 9 positions match TRBD2. The CDR3 runs to 17 residues. CDR1 and CDR2 (germline): SGDLS, YYNGEE. V trimming: 0 bases; J trimming: 5 bases; junction bases outside the gene matches: 9. In nucleotides, the CDR3 is TGTGCCAGCAGCGTAGACCCCCCTAGCGGGGTAGACAATGAGCAGTTCTTC. It encodes CASSVDPPSGVDNEQFF.

This sequence joins TRBV5-8 and TRBJ2-5, with D maybe TRBD2 (5 bases). V was shortened by 4 bases and J by 5 bases, with 18 bases between the two germline ends. The CDR3 runs 15 residues. CDR1 SGHTS and CDR2 YDEGEE come from the germline V gene. The CDR3 sequence is CASSPHWVSGETQYF. In DNA form, the CDR3 reads TGTGCCAGCAGCCCTCACTGGGTTTCGGGGGAGACCCAGTACTTC.

This chain joins TRBV6-1 and TRBJ2-7, with D uncertain. V lost 2 bases to trimming and J lost 2 bases, with 10 bases between them. The CDR3 runs to 14 residues. The germline CDR1 and CDR2 sequences are MNHNS and SASEGT. CDR3 in DNA: TGTGCCAGCAGTGAATTCGGCGGAACCTACGAGCAGTACTTC. Protein product: CASSEFGGTYEQYF.